This T cell receptor (beta chain) was recorded in a study of blood T cell repertoires in COVID-19. Study as a whole: Whether acute or convalescent, the COVID-19 samples came from the United States, Italy and Spain. PBMCs, B-cell-depleted T cells, or T cells provided the cDNA or gDNA that made up the material.

CDR1 is MDHEN, CDR2 SYDVKM, per germline. The V and J ends lost 3 bases and 4 bases respectively, with 9 bases between them. The length of the CDR3 is 14 residues. Seattle participants joined during active infection and were tracked over time. This clone has more than one count but fewer than ten. Per the original methods: Reference gene primers were amplified, and this amplification served to estimate nucleated cell counts. Produced via immunoSEQ multiplex PCR; TCRdb's table is partial and in-frame only. Clone size and V and J calls were adopted from that table, with D and trimming inferred from the DNA. The table lists 200,000 to 300,000 clones, roughly 79% of them singletons.

The V call is TRBV28, the J call TRBJ2-2, with D possibly matching TRBD2 (5 bases). This TCR was recovered from a woman older than 75 with COVID-19, enrolled during active disease. The specimen sequenced was peripheral blood. The CDR3 region has the DNA TGTGCCAGCAGTTTCCCCCGGGGCACCGGGGAGCTGTTTTTT. This sequence encodes CASSFPRGTGELFF. The full variable domain, its missing parts supplied by reference TRBV28 and TRBJ2-2, is DVKVTQSSRYLVKRTGEKVFLECVQDMDHENMFWYRQDPGLGLRLIYFSYDVKMKEKGDIPEGYSVSREKKERFSLILESASTNQTSMYLCASSFPRGTGELFFGEGSRLTVL.